This T cell receptor (beta chain) stems from a study of T cell responses to AZD1222 COVID-19 vaccine. Overall study results and limits: Regions left unmutated in variants are reportedly the target of nearly half of spike-specific TCRs. Among AZD1222 vaccinees, only six were seropositive at baseline. White British people made up most donors, females outnumbered males, and clonal diversity was possibly underestimated.

Measured with immunoSEQ multiplex PCR; TCRdb has only the in-frame clones, and not every one. Seen here are tens of thousands of clones, more than 85% observed once, and the top ten hold roughly 4.5%. With respect to this clone: What it binds is unknown.

Germline V gene lookup returns CDR1 MNHEY and CDR2 SVGAGI. The CDR3 extends over 13 amino acids. The V segment lost 7 bases and the J segment 6 bases; nucleotides outside the gene matches: 7. The sequenced sample was peripheral blood, obtained 28 days after the second AZD1222 dose. The clonotype was recovered from an adult who received the AZD1222 COVID-19 vaccine. The genes are TRBV6-5 and TRBJ1-1; 8 nucleotides agree with TRBD1. CDR3 region: CASNNPGQAEAFF. CDR3 in DNA: TGTGCCAGCAATAATCCGGGACAGGCTGAAGCTTTCTTT.